This TCR beta chain was observed in a study of T cells after yellow fever vaccination. Points from the study as a whole: Boosting was followed by the reappearance of most primary-vaccination clones (just under 97% CD4, about 88% CD8).

For this clonotype: Its antigen is not known.

Each CDR3 protein gets one entry after TCRdb re-called the 5' RACE reads with MiXCR. The sample lists about 580,000 distinct CDR3 sequences, about a sixth occurring once. Looked up from germline, CDR1 is MGHRA and CDR2 is YSYEKL. CDR3 length: 14 amino acids. Unmatched junction bases numbered 2, after V lost 1 base and J lost 3 bases. This specimen consisted of PBMCs, obtained 4 to 5 days after the first yellow fever vaccination. The chain has TRBV4-1 and TRBJ2-7, with 8 nucleotides matching TRBD1. The clonotype was recovered from a man aged 18 to 30 who received the YFV17D yellow fever vaccine. Written as DNA, the CDR3 is TGCGCCAGCAGCCAAGGGGGACAGGACTACGAGCAGTACTTC. Residues: CASSQGGQDYEQYF.